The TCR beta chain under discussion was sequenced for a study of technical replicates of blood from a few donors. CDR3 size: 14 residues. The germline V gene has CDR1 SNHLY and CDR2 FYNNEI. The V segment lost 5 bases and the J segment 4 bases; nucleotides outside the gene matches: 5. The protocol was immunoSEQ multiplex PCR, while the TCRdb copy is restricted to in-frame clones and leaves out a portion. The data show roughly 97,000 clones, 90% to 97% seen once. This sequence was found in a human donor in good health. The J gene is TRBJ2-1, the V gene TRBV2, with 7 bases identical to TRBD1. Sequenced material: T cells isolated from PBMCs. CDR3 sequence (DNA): TGTGCCAGCAGTTTCCCGGGACAGTACAATGAGCAGTTCTTC. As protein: CASSFPGQYNEQFF.